The 31 T cell receptor beta chains below were found in one sample sequenced in a study of T cell responses to AZD1222 COVID-19 vaccine. Repertoires were generated with immunoSEQ multiplex PCR, while TCRdb's copy carries only in-frame clones and drops some. This table holds over 100,000 clones, more than 85% found once. Here the sequenced sample was peripheral blood, taken on day 0 of AZD1222 vaccination. These receptors all come from an adult in good health.

This clone was detected once. The chain is built from TRBV7-6 and TRBJ2-3; 13 bases align to TRBD2. This CDR3 has 16 amino acids. Per germline, CDR1 SGHVS and CDR2 FNYEAQ. The junction had 4 bases not matched to a gene; V was cut back by 5 bases and J by 2 bases. CDR3 sequence reads: CASSRTSGSYTDTQYF. The CDR3 DNA reads as TGTGCCAGCAGCAGGACTAGCGGGAGCTACACAGATACGCAGTATTTT. The entire variable domain, with the rest obtained from reference TRBV7-6 and TRBJ2-3, is as follows: GAGVSQSPRYKVTKRGQDVALRCDPISGHVSLYWYRQALGQGPEFLTYFNYEAQQDKSGLPNDRFSAERPEGSISTLTIQRTEQRDSAMYRCASSRTSGSYTDTQYFGPGTRLTVL.

V usage is TRBV5-1 and J usage is TRBJ2-2; 9 nucleotides align to TRBD2. Germline V gene data show CDR1 as SGHRS and CDR2 as YFSETQ. Germline trimming cut 5 bases from V and 5 bases from J; bases unmatched to any gene: 7. This CDR3 comprises 15 residues. The CDR3 reads CASRSTSGRTGELFF. DNA of the CDR3: TGCGCCAGCAGAAGCACCAGCGGGAGGACCGGGGAGCTGTTTTTT.

The CDR3 DNA reads as TGTGCCAGCAGCTCCCGGGTCCCCTCTATCTATGGCTACACCTTC. Protein product: CASSSRVPSIYGYTF. This chain links TRBV9 with TRBJ1-2; D call uncertain. The V gene lost 4 bases and the J gene lost 4 bases, with 17 bases spanning the gap. The CDR3 is made up of 15 amino acids. Germline-derived CDR1 and CDR2 are SGDLS and YYNGEE.

The chain couples TRBV2 to TRBJ1-2, with D maybe TRBD1 (5 bases). The CDR3 length is 15 residues. V lost 6 bases to trimming and J lost 4 bases, with 18 bases between them. Germline V gene sequence: CDR1 SNHLY, CDR2 FYNNEI. CDR3 sequence reads: CASRYHQDTAYGYTF. The CDR3 DNA sequence: TGTGCCAGCAGATACCATCAGGACACGGCCTATGGCTACACCTTC.

V usage is TRBV6-1 and J usage is TRBJ1-5; D possibly corresponds to TRBD1 (5 bases). The CDR3 extends over 16 amino acids. V was cut by 2 bases and J by 1 base, with 12 bases left in between. Germline V gene data show CDR1 as MNHNS and CDR2 as SASEGT. The chain's CDR3 is CASSERAGTSNQPQHF. CDR3 coding DNA: TGTGCCAGCAGTGAAAGGGCAGGGACGAGCAATCAGCCCCAGCATTTT.

This sequence joins TRBV7-8 and TRBJ1-3, with TRBD1 identical over 11 bases. Germline loops: CDR1 SGHVS, CDR2 FQNEAQ. This CDR3 spans 16 amino acids. The ends lost 5 bases at V and 4 bases at J; junction bases unmatched: 7. CDR3 coding DNA: TGTGCCAGCAGCCAGGGACAGGGGGTAGACGGAAACACCATATATTTT. The encoded protein is CASSQGQGVDGNTIYF.

Comment on this clone: This sample also contains other DNA sequences that code for the same CDR3. The chain has TRBV19 and TRBJ1-1; no reliable D call. The germline V and J ends were trimmed by 5 bases and 0 bases, with 7 bases remaining between them. The germline V gene has CDR1 LNHDA and CDR2 SQIVND (reference sequence). This CDR3 region has 13 residues. The CDR3 DNA follows: TGTGCCAGTAGTCGGACGGTGAACACTGAAGCTTTCTTT. It specifies CASSRTVNTEAFF.

J is TRBJ2-1 and V is TRBV14, with D possibly matching TRBD2 (6 bases). The V gene's germline CDR1 is SGHDN and CDR2 FVKESK. The V end was cut by 4 bases, the J end by 2 bases, with 18 bases between. The CDR3 consists of 17 residues. The CDR3: CASSPRGGTGAYNEQFF. The CDR3 coding sequence is TGTGCCAGCAGCCCTAGGGGCGGGACTGGGGCCTACAATGAGCAGTTCTTC.

The V and J genes are TRBV27 and TRBJ1-5; TRBD1 agrees at 8 bases. Per germline, CDR1 MNHEY and CDR2 SMNVEV (reference sequence). This CDR3 region has 13 residues. V was pared by 5 bases and J by 6 bases, with 3 bases of the junction left unmatched. CDR3 residues: CASSDRGPQPQHF. CDR3 in DNA: TGTGCCAGCAGTGACAGGGGACCTCAGCCCCAGCATTTT.

The rearrangement joins TRBV18 to TRBJ2-3; D possibly uses TRBD1 or TRBD2 (6 bases each). V was pared by 3 bases and J by 4 bases, with 17 bases between. This CDR3 region has 16 residues. CDR1 is KGHSH and CDR2 is LQKENI in the germline V gene. The CDR3: CASSPGAGGTADTQYF. DNA of the CDR3: TGTGCCAGCTCACCGGGGGCAGGCGGGACTGCAGATACGCAGTATTTT.

V gene TRBV6-1 combines with J gene TRBJ1-1; no clear D. V lost 1 base and J lost 2, with 8 bases in between. Germline V CDR1 and CDR2: MNHNS, SASEGT. This CDR3 contains 14 residues. The CDR3 DNA follows: TGTGCCAGCAGTGAAGGACTGGGAAACACTGAAGCTTTCTTT. Translated: CASSEGLGNTEAFF.

This sequence joins TRBV5-6 and TRBJ2-1, with 8 positions matching TRBD1. Looked up from germline, CDR1 is SGHDT and CDR2 is YYEEEE. Trimming removed 1 base from V and 5 bases from J; junction bases left unmatched: 11. The CDR3 has 17 residues. CDR3 protein: CASSLIRGRGLDNEQFF. In DNA form, the CDR3 reads TGTGCCAGCAGCTTGATCCGGGGCAGGGGGCTAGACAATGAGCAGTTCTTC.

The CDR3 DNA reads TGTGCCAGCCATACGGGCGGGGGCGGCTATGGCTACACCTTC. Translating it yields CASHTGGGGYGYTF. The V gene is TRBV28, the J gene TRBJ1-2; a weak D match, TRBD1 (6 bases). V lost 8 bases, J lost 4 bases, and 17 bases lay in between. CDR1 and CDR2 (germline): MDHEN, SYDVKM. The CDR3 has 14 residues.

The genes are TRBV11-2 and TRBJ2-3; 7 bases align to TRBD2. There are 17 residues in the CDR3. V dropped 8 bases and J dropped 1; count of bases not matched to a gene: 15. Looked up from germline, CDR1 is SGHAT and CDR2 is FQNNGV. The CDR3 DNA is TGTGCCAGCCGAAGATGGGGGGGTTCTTCTCGCACAGATACGCAGTATTTT. It translates to CASRRWGGSSRTDTQYF.

The chain recombines TRBV28 with TRBJ1-5, with 9 bases fitting TRBD1. V shed 5 bases, J shed 0 bases, and the junction held 8 bases outside the gene matches. Germline CDR1 reads MDHEN; CDR2 reads SYDVKM. The CDR3 runs to 17 residues. CDR3 DNA sequence: TGTGCCAGCAGTGTGACAGGGGGAACATATAGCAATCAGCCCCAGCATTTT. It yields the protein CASSVTGGTYSNQPQHF.

The genes are TRBV6-2 or TRBV6-3 and TRBJ1-1; 10 bases map to TRBD1. Trimming cost V 4 bases and J 6 bases; bases outside gene matches: 8. The CDR3 totals 15 residues. Germline V lookup: CDR1 MNHEY, CDR2 SVGEGT. This CDR3 is CASSFGQGGWAEAFF. The CDR3 region has the DNA TGTGCCAGCAGTTTCGGACAGGGGGGCTGGGCTGAAGCTTTCTTT.

The V and J genes are TRBV5-4 and TRBJ1-2; D might be TRBD1 (5 bases). CDR3 length equals 17 residues. V was clipped by 4 bases and J by 2 bases, with 21 bases between them. Germline V gene sequence: CDR1 SGHNT, CDR2 YYREEE (reference sequence). The CDR3 loop is CASSLGRGRDLNYGYTF. CDR3 sequence (DNA): TGTGCCAGCAGCCTGGGGAGGGGCCGGGACTTAAACTATGGCTACACCTTC.

The chain is built from TRBV11-2 and TRBJ2-1; 7 bases align to TRBD2. Germline CDR1 reads SGHAT; CDR2 reads FQNNGV. V lost 3 bases, J lost 4 bases, and 18 bases stayed unmatched. This CDR3 has 19 amino acids. CDR3 sequence: CASSFPLAAPLGNYNEQFF. The DNA for the CDR3 is TGTGCCAGCAGCTTTCCTCTAGCGGCACCTTTGGGGAATTACAATGAGCAGTTCTTC.

The rearrangement joins TRBV15 to TRBJ2-1; D perhaps matches TRBD1 (6 bases). The germline CDR1 and CDR2 sequences are LNHNV and YYDKDF (reference sequence). The V and J ends lost 3 bases and 0 bases respectively, with 9 bases between them. The CDR3 sequence is 15 residues long. The CDR3 DNA reads as TGTGCCACCAGCAGCGGACAGTACTCCTACAATGAGCAGTTCTTC. Translation gives CATSSGQYSYNEQFF.

This rearrangement joins TRBV28 to TRBJ1-1, with 9 bases fitting TRBD1. The CDR3 is made up of 12 amino acids. V dropped 6 bases and J dropped 7; count of bases not matched to a gene: 3. Germline V gene lookup returns CDR1 MDHEN and CDR2 SYDVKM. The CDR3 DNA sequence: TGTGCCAGCAGACAGGGGGCTTTTGAAGCTTTCTTT. This translates into CASRQGAFEAFF.

The chain couples TRBV2 to TRBJ2-7; 12 positions agree with TRBD1. Per the germline V gene, CDR1 is SNHLY and CDR2 is FYNNEI. V was clipped by 8 bases and J by 4 bases; unmatched bases: 21. The CDR3 consists of 19 residues. CDR3 sequence reads: CASGGQGASSLAGRYEQYF. Here the CDR3 DNA reads TGTGCCAGCGGGGGACAGGGGGCTTCCTCTCTAGCGGGACGTTACGAGCAGTACTTC.

The gene calls are TRBV29-1 and TRBJ2-1, with TRBD2 identical over 8 bases. This CDR3 has 13 amino acids. From germline, CDR1 is SQVTM and CDR2 ANQGSEA. The trim removed 5 bases at V and 5 bases at J, leaving 5 bases unmatched. CDR3 nucleotides: TGCAGCGTTCAGCGGGAGTTCCACAATGAGCAGTTCTTC. Encoded protein: CSVQREFHNEQFF.

This clone was counted once. The chain links TRBV27 to TRBJ1-2, with a possible D match to TRBD1 (5 bases). Trimming removed 0 bases from V and 5 bases from J, with 10 bases in between. This CDR3 region has 14 residues. Germline V gives CDR1 MNHEY, CDR2 SMNVEV (reference sequence). CDR3 protein: CASSLSRDRYGYTF. The CDR3 DNA sequence: TGTGCCAGCAGTTTATCTCGGGACCGATATGGCTACACCTTC.

The chain uses TRBV18 and TRBJ2-2, with TRBD1 as a possible D gene (5 bases). The CDR3 extends over 13 amino acids. Germline V lookup: CDR1 KGHSH, CDR2 LQKENI. Trimming removed 4 bases from V and 6 bases from J, with 9 bases in between. This chain's CDR3 is CASSLGASGELFF. Written as DNA, the CDR3 is TGTGCCAGCTCACTTGGGGCATCCGGGGAGCTGTTTTTT. Supplemented by reference TRBV18 and TRBJ2-2, the full variable domain reads NAGVMQNPRHLVRRRGQEARLRCSPMKGHSHVYWYRQLPEEGLKFMVYLQKENIIDESGMPKERFSAEFPKEGPSILRIQQVVRGDSAAYFCASSLGASGELFFGEGSRLTVL.

The CDR3 here is CASSLRGTRDGNTIYF. DNA for the CDR3: TGTGCCAGCAGCTTAAGAGGGACGCGGGACGGAAACACCATATATTTT. The chain carries TRBV11-1 and TRBJ1-3; weak D call: TRBD1 (5 bases). In germline, CDR1 is SGHAT, CDR2 FQDESV (reference sequence). V lost 2 bases and J lost 4, with 15 bases in between. The CDR3 runs to 16 residues.

J is TRBJ2-7 and V is TRBV5-4; 9 nucleotides agree with TRBD2. The CDR3 spans 17 residues. Germline lookup yields CDR1 SGHNT and CDR2 YYREEE (reference sequence). J lost 11 bases, V lost 0 bases, and 18 bases had no gene match. The CDR3 is CASSLGIAGVEGNPEYF. The DNA of the CDR3 is TGTGCCAGCAGCTTGGGAATAGCGGGAGTGGAGGGGAACCCCGAGTACTTC.

V usage is TRBV10-3 and J usage is TRBJ1-2; TRBD1 matches at 8 bases. V lost 3 bases and J lost 2; bases outside the gene matches: 8. Per germline, CDR1 ENHRY and CDR2 SYGVKD. CDR3 size: 16 residues. This CDR3 reads CAISDPPAGGNYGYTF. CDR3 in DNA: TGTGCCATCAGTGACCCCCCCGCAGGGGGCAACTATGGCTACACCTTC.

The chain carries TRBV30 and TRBJ1-3; D gene ambiguous. The CDR3 spans 14 residues. The germline V gene has CDR1 GTSNPN and CDR2 SVGIG (reference sequence). V was shortened by 6 bases and J by 2 bases, with 14 bases between the two germline ends. The CDR3 nucleotides read TGTGCCTGTCCGGAAGGAGGCACTGGAAACACCATATATTTT. This gives the protein CACPEGGTGNTIYF.

V gene TRBV2 combines with J gene TRBJ1-4; no clear D. The CDR3 is 15 amino acids. Germline V gene sequence: CDR1 SNHLY, CDR2 FYNNEI. Trimming left V 5 bases short and J 7 bases short, with 17 bases between. The CDR3 is CASSIFPGGGEKLFF. The DNA of the CDR3 is TGTGCCAGCAGTATTTTTCCCGGTGGAGGTGAAAAACTGTTTTTT.

The gene calls are TRBV27 and TRBJ2-1, with D possibly called TRBD1 or TRBD2 (5 bases each). CDR3 length: 14 residues. CDR1 and CDR2 (germline): MNHEY, SMNVEV (reference sequence). The V gene lost 6 bases and the J gene lost 5 bases, with 14 bases spanning the gap. Written as DNA, the CDR3 is TGTGCCAGCAGCCCCCGAGGGGATAACAATGAGCAGTTCTTC. Residues: CASSPRGDNNEQFF.

J is TRBJ1-1 and V is TRBV3-1 (or the pseudogene TRBV3-2); tentatively, D is TRBD1 (5 bases). From germline, CDR1 is LGHDT and CDR2 YNNKEL (reference sequence). V shed 1 base and J shed 2 bases, with 8 bases lying between them. This CDR3 region has 14 residues. This CDR3 reads CASSQGRANTEAFF. The DNA for the CDR3 is TGTGCCAGCAGCCAAGGCAGGGCCAACACTGAAGCTTTCTTT.